This is a list of T cell receptor beta chains from one sample in a study of cytomegalovirus exposure and HLA in healthy donors. The method was immunoSEQ multiplex PCR; TCRdb's version includes in-frame clones alone and lacks a portion of them. The data hold over 65,000 clones, with around 82% observed a single time. Sequenced sample: PBMCs. Receptor source: a man aged 45 to 65 in good health and CMV-seronegative. Both conserved end residues are part of each CDR3. A D gene is named only where the DNA matches it firmly. Clone size is not always given. Where it is, it says once, few, many or a class for expanded clones.

j_call	d_call	clone_size	v_call	cdr3_nt	cdr3_aa
TRBJ1-1	TRBD1	NA	TRBV6-4	TGTGCCAGCAGTGACTCGTGTGGGGACAGATCGGATTTCTTT	CASSDSCGDRSDFF
TRBJ1-6	NA	NA	TRBV18	TGTGCCAGCTCACCACCGGGGCAAGGCTCCTATAATTCACCCCTCCACTTT	CASSPPGQGSYNSPLHF
TRBJ1-5	NA	few	TRBV7-2	TGTGCCAGCAGCTTACAAACGTGGGGGGAAAATCAGCCCCAGCATTTT	CASSLQTWGENQPQHF
TRBJ2-7	NA	NA	TRBV7-2	TGTGCCAGCAGCTTAGGGGTTCGGAGTGGCTACGAGCAGTACTTC	CASSLGVRSGYEQYF
TRBJ2-5	TRBD2	NA	TRBV11-3	TGTGCCAGCAGCTTAGATTACAGCGGGGGGGCGCGGAGTATGGAGACCCAGTACTTC	CASSLDYSGGARSMETQYF
TRBJ1-2	TRBD1	NA	TRBV6-5	TGTGCCAGTAAACCCGGGACAGCTAACTATGGCTACACCTTC	CASKPGTANYGYTF
TRBJ1-2	NA	NA	TRBV6-6	TGTGCCAGCAGTTACCAAAGTACATATGGCTACACCTTC	CASSYQSTYGYTF
TRBJ2-1	NA	few	TRBV6-1	TGTGCCAGCAGGGTGGCAGGGGCCATCAATGAGCAGTTCTTC	CASRVAGAINEQFF
TRBJ2-3	NA	NA	TRBV4-2	TGTGCCAGCAGCCAAGATGGCAGCAAGAGGTCAGATACGCAGTATTTT	CASSQDGSKRSDTQYF
TRBJ1-2	NA	NA	TRBV13	TGTGCCAGCAGCCTTACGGGGGGTCAAGGCTACACCTTC	CASSLTGGQGYTF
TRBJ1-3	TRBD1	NA	TRBV7-3	TGTGCCAGCAGCGTTACCGGGACAGGGTCCGGAAACACCATATATTTT	CASSVTGTGSGNTIYF
TRBJ1-5	NA	NA	TRBV7-2	TGTGCCAGCAGCAAGCAGGGAAATCAGCCCCAGCATTTT	CASSKQGNQPQHF
TRBJ2-2	NA	NA	TRBV2	TGTGCCAGCAGAGCGGACGACACCGGGGAGCTGTTTTTT	CASRADDTGELFF
TRBJ2-3	NA	NA	TRBV5-4	TGTGCCAGCAGCTTTGATCTTAACACAGGTACGCAGTATTTT	CASSFDLNTGTQYF
TRBJ2-1	TRBD2	NA	TRBV5-1	TGCGCCACCACCCAGGGCGGGGGGGCCAATGAGCAGTTCTTC	CATTQGGGANEQFF
TRBJ1-3	NA	NA	TRBV2	TGTGCCAGCAGTGAAGAGCGACTCTCTGGAAACACCATATATTTT	CASSEERLSGNTIYF
TRBJ1-6	NA	NA	TRBV2	TGTGCCAGCAGTGAGTTTTCGCTCAAGAGTTCACCCCTCCACTTT	CASSEFSLKSSPLHF
TRBJ2-3	TRBD2	NA	TRBV9	TGTGCCAGCAGCTTCGGGGGGGCCGGCACAGATACGCAGTATTTT	CASSFGGAGTDTQYF
TRBJ2-1	TRBD1	few	TRBV10-3	TGTGCCTCGCTCGGACAGGCGTCGAATGAGCAGTTCTTC	CASLGQASNEQFF
TRBJ2-1	TRBD2	NA	TRBV5-8	TGTGCCAGCAGCTTGGGACGCGGCGAGCGGGGGGGCTACAATGAGCAGTTCTTC	CASSLGRGERGGYNEQFF
TRBJ2-7	NA	NA	TRBV28	TGTGCCAGCCAGACAGCTTCCAGCTCCTACGAGCAGTACTTC	CASQTASSSYEQYF
TRBJ1-4	TRBD1	many	TRBV4-1	TGCGCCAGCAGCCAAGATGGCCAGGGGGGCACCTACGAAAAACTGTTTTTT	CASSQDGQGGTYEKLFF